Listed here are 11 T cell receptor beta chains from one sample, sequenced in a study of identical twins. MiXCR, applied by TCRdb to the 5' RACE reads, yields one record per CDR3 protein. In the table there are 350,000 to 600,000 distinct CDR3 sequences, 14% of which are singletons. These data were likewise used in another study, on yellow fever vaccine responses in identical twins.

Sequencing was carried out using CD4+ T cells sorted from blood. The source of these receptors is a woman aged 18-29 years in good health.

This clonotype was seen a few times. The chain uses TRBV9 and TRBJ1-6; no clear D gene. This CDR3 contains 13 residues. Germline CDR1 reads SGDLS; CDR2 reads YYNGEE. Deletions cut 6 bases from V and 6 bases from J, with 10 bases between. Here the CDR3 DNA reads TGTGCCAGCACCCCGGGGTTTAATTCACCCCTCCACTTT. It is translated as CASTPGFNSPLHF.

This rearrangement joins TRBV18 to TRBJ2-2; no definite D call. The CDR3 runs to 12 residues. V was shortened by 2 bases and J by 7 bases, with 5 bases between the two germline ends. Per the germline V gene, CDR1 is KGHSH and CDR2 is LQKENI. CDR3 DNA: TGTGCCAGCTCACCAAATCTCGGGGAGCTGTTTTTT. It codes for CASSPNLGELFF.

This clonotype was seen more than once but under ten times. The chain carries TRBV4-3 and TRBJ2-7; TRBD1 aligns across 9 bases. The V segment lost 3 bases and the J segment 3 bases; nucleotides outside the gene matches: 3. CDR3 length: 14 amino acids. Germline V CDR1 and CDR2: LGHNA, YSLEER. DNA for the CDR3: TGCGCCAGCAGCCACCCGGGACAGGGCTACGAGCAGTACTTC. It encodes CASSHPGQGYEQYF.

CDR3 coding DNA: TGTGCCAGCAGCCGAGGACGGATGAACACTGAAGCTTTCTTT. This encodes CASSRGRMNTEAFF. This chain uses TRBV6-1 with TRBJ1-1, with unresolved D. The CDR3 is 14 amino acids. Germline CDR1 is MNHNS and CDR2 is SASEGT. V lost 6 bases, J lost 0 bases, and 11 bases lay in between.

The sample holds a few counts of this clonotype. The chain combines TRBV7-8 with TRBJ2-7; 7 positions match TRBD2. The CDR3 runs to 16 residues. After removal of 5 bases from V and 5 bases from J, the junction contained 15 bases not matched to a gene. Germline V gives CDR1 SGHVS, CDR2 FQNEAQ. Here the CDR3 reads CASSPQRTRTDHEQYF. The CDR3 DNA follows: TGTGCCAGCAGCCCCCAGAGGACTAGGACGGACCACGAGCAGTACTTC. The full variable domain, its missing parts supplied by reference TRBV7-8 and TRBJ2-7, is GAGVSQSPRYKVAKRGQDVALRCDPISGHVSLFWYQQALGQGPEFLTYFQNEAQLDKSGLPSDRFFAERPEGSVSTLKIQRTQQEDSAVYLCASSPQRTRTDHEQYFGPGTRLTVT.

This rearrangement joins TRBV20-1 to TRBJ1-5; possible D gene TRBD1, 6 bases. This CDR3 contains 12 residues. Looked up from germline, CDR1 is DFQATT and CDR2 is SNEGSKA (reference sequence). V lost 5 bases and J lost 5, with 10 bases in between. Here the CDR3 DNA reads TGCAGTGCTGGACAGCCCGATCAGCCCCAGCATTTT. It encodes CSAGQPDQPQHF.

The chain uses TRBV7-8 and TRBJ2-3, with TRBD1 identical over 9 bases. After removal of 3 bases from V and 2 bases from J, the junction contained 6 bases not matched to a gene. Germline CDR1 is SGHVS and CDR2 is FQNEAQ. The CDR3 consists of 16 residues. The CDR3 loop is CASSFGTGKITDTQYF. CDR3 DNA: TGTGCCAGCAGCTTCGGGACAGGGAAAATCACAGATACGCAGTATTTT. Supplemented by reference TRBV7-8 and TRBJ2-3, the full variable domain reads GAGVSQSPRYKVAKRGQDVALRCDPISGHVSLFWYQQALGQGPEFLTYFQNEAQLDKSGLPSDRFFAERPEGSVSTLKIQRTQQEDSAVYLCASSFGTGKITDTQYFGPGTRLTVL.

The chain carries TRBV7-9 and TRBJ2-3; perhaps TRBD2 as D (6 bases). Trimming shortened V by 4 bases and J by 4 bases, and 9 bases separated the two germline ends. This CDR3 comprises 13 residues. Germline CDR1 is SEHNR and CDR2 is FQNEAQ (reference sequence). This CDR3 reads CASSSWDSDTQYF. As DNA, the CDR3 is TGTGCCAGCAGCTCCTGGGACTCAGATACGCAGTATTTT.

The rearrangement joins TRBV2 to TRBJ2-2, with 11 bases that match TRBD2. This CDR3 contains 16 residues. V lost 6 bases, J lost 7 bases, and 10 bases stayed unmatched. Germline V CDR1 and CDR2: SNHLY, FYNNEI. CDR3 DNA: TGTGCCAGCAGACCTACTAGCGGGGGAATGGGCGGGGAGCTGTTTTTT. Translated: CASRPTSGGMGGELFF.

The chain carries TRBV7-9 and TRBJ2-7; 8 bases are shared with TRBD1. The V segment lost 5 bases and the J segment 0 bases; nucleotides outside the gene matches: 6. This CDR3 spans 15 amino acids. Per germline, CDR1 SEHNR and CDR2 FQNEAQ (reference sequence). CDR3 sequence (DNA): TGTGCCAGCAGCCTCAGGGGGCCGAACTCCTACGAGCAGTACTTC. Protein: CASSLRGPNSYEQYF.

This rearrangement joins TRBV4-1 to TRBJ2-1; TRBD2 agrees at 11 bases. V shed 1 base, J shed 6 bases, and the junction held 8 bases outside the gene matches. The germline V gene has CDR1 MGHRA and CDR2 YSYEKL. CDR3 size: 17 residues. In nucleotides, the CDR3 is TGCGCCAGCAGCCAAGCTCTCGGACTAGCGGGTATCAATGAGCAGTTCTTC. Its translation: CASSQALGLAGINEQFF.